The 25 T cell receptor beta chains listed next were all sequenced from one sample in a study of radiation and T cells in renal cell carcinoma. Time point specified: blood 2 weeks post-SBRT. Treatment indicated: 15 Gy SBRT to primary tumor, nephrectomy 4 weeks later. Clones were read by immunoSEQ multiplex PCR, and TCRdb kept only the in-frame ones, dropping some. The sample lists around 75,000 clones, 82% occurring once. Sequencing was performed on blood, taken from a patient whose treatment included radiotherapy and nephrectomy. These receptors were taken from a man in his sixties with renal cell carcinoma.

The V call is TRBV4-2, the J call TRBJ2-2; TRBD2 is a possible D gene (6 bases). The CDR3 sequence is 15 residues long. The germline V and J ends were trimmed by 2 bases and 7 bases, with 14 bases remaining between them. Germline V gene sequence: CDR1 LGHNA, CDR2 YNFKEQ. The CDR3 reads CASSQTAGAGGELFF. The CDR3 coding sequence is TGTGCCAGCAGCCAAACAGCGGGTGCCGGCGGGGAGCTGTTTTTT.

CDR3 amino acids: CSAGHPNTGELFF. For the CDR3, the DNA is TGCAGCGCGGGACACCCGAACACCGGGGAGCTGTTTTTT. The gene calls are TRBV29-1 and TRBJ2-2; possible D gene TRBD1, 6 bases. The V and J ends lost 7 bases and 0 bases respectively, with 9 bases between them. The CDR3 loop spans 13 amino acids. Germline CDR1 reads SQVTM; CDR2 reads ANQGSEA.

The chain combines TRBV19 with TRBJ2-4; tentatively, D is TRBD2 (6 bases). Trimming removed 2 bases from V and 0 bases from J, with 11 bases in between. The CDR3 loop spans 16 amino acids. Germline values: CDR1 LNHDA, CDR2 SQIVND (reference sequence). As DNA, the CDR3 is TGTGCCAGTAGTATATCTGGCGGGGTAGCCAAAAACATTCAGTACTTC. Translating it yields CASSISGGVAKNIQYF.

The chain uses TRBV30 and TRBJ2-7; 9 bases align to TRBD2. The CDR3 runs to 18 residues. The ends lost 0 bases at V and 7 bases at J; junction bases unmatched: 19. CDR1 is GTSNPN, CDR2 SVGIG, per germline (reference sequence). In nucleotides, the CDR3 is TGTGCCTGGAGTGTATCCCCCCCGGCGGGCGGGAGGGCATTAGAGCAGTACTTC. Encoded protein: CAWSVSPPAGGRALEQYF.

The CDR3 is CASRGQGKNEQYF. In DNA, the CDR3 is TGTGCCAGCAGGGGACAGGGAAAGAACGAGCAGTACTTC. V usage is TRBV16 and J usage is TRBJ2-7; TRBD1 matches 9 bases. This CDR3 contains 13 residues. V shed 6 bases, J shed 5 bases, and the junction held 5 bases outside the gene matches. Germline V gene lookup returns CDR1 KGHSY and CDR2 FQNENV.

The CDR3 DNA reads TGTGCCAGCTCACCACCAGGGGGTAGCGGCAATCAGCCCCAGCATTTT. It translates to CASSPPGGSGNQPQHF. The chain is built from TRBV18 and TRBJ1-5, with a weak D call TRBD1 (6 bases). CDR1 is KGHSH and CDR2 is LQKENI in the germline V gene. Trimming pared 0 bases from V and 2 bases from J, leaving 11 bases between. This CDR3 is 16 amino acids long.

This rearrangement joins TRBV6-5 to TRBJ2-1; D is perhaps TRBD2 (5 bases). V was trimmed by 6 bases and J by 4 bases, leaving 16 bases between them. The CDR3 has 15 amino acids. CDR1 and CDR2 (germline): MNHEY, SVGAGI. The CDR3 DNA sequence: TGTGCCAGCAGCCTAACGGGAAGCGGATACAATGAGCAGTTCTTC. As protein: CASSLTGSGYNEQFF.

This clone was found a few times. The chain recombines TRBV27 with TRBJ1-5, with a possible D match to TRBD1 (5 bases). Per germline, CDR1 MNHEY and CDR2 SMNVEV (reference sequence). The CDR3 extends over 17 amino acids. V gave up 5 bases and J gave up 2 bases, with 19 bases separating them. CDR3 DNA: TGTGCCAGCAGTCCCCTAGGGGCCCGGCCGGGCAATCAGCCCCAGCATTTT. As protein: CASSPLGARPGNQPQHF.

The chain carries TRBV11-2 and TRBJ1-4; 8 bases fit TRBD1. The CDR3 has 14 residues. The V and J ends lost 4 bases and 6 bases, in that order; junction bases with no gene match: 4. From germline, CDR1 is SGHAT and CDR2 FQNNGV. The CDR3, as DNA: TGTGCCAGCAGCTCCCGACAGGGGTATGAAAAACTGTTTTTT. Its translation: CASSSRQGYEKLFF.

This chain joins TRBV4-1 and TRBJ2-3; 8 nucleotides line up with TRBD2. Germline V gene data show CDR1 as MGHRA and CDR2 as YSYEKL. The V gene end was trimmed by 4 bases and the J gene end by 3 bases; junction bases not matched to a gene: 12. The CDR3 has 17 residues. CDR3 nucleotide sequence: TGCGCCAGCAGCCTGAATACGGGAGGGCCCGAGACAGATACGCAGTATTTT. Amino acid sequence: CASSLNTGGPETDTQYF.

This clone was observed a single time. The J gene is TRBJ2-3, the V gene TRBV10-1, with D maybe TRBD1 (5 bases). The V end lost 7 bases, the J end lost 1 base, and 18 bases lay between the germline ends. The CDR3 length is 16 residues. CDR1 and CDR2 from the germline V gene are WNHNN and SYGVQD (reference sequence). The CDR3 nucleotides are TGCGCCAGCACGATGACAGCCTTTGAATGCACAGATACGCAGTATTTT. Translated: CASTMTAFECTDTQYF.

This chain connects TRBV6-1 to TRBJ2-4; D not certain. Germline CDR1 is MNHNS and CDR2 is SASEGT. Between the trimmed V and J ends, which lost 2 bases and 8 bases, there was a span of 7 bases. The CDR3 is made up of 12 amino acids. The CDR3 sequence: CASSEQADIQYF. DNA for the CDR3: TGTGCCAGCAGTGAACAGGCTGACATTCAGTACTTC.

This chain links TRBV9 with TRBJ1-5; TRBD1 is a possible D gene (5 bases). Germline V gene sequence: CDR1 SGDLS, CDR2 YYNGEE. V lost 4 bases and J lost 0, with 11 bases in between. This CDR3 has 15 amino acids. In DNA, the CDR3 is TGTGCCAGCAGCTCCGGACAAAATAGCAATCAGCCCCAGCATTTT. Its translation is CASSSGQNSNQPQHF.

V and J are TRBV5-1 and TRBJ1-1, with a weak D call TRBD1 (5 bases). Germline assignment: CDR1 SGHRS and CDR2 YFSETQ. The CDR3 spans 16 residues. V was pared by 0 bases and J by 2 bases, with 14 bases between. In DNA, the CDR3 is TGCGCCAGCAGCTTGGTGGAGCAGGGTGGCAACACTGAAGCTTTCTTT. This sequence encodes CASSLVEQGGNTEAFF.

The rearrangement joins TRBV2 to TRBJ2-1, with TRBD2 matching 7 bases. CDR1 and CDR2 (germline): SNHLY, FYNNEI. V shed 7 bases and J 6 bases; nucleotides not matched to a gene: 12. The CDR3 totals 15 residues. This CDR3 reads CASKALGGSVNEQFF. CDR3 DNA sequence: TGTGCCAGCAAAGCTTTAGGCGGGAGCGTCAATGAGCAGTTCTTC.

This clone came up a few times. Other DNA sequences from this sample encode an identical CDR3 as well. This chain joins TRBV20-1 and TRBJ2-7; unclear D gene. Germline values: CDR1 DFQATT, CDR2 SNEGSKA (reference sequence). The V end was cut by 3 bases, the J end by 0 bases, with 3 bases between. This CDR3 has 11 amino acids. As DNA, the CDR3 is TGCAGTGCTAGGGACTCCTACGAGCAGTACTTC. Translating gives CSARDSYEQYF.

This clone was counted only a few times. The J gene is TRBJ2-1, the V gene TRBV4-1, with 9 bases identical to TRBD2. CDR3 length: 16 residues. The V gene end was trimmed by 0 bases and the J gene end by 4 bases; junction bases not matched to a gene: 4. CDR1 is MGHRA, CDR2 YSYEKL, per germline. The CDR3 bases are TGCGCCAGCAGCCAAGAGGGTAGCGGGAGTTACAATGAGCAGTTCTTC. Amino acids: CASSQEGSGSYNEQFF.

This chain uses TRBV11-2 with TRBJ2-7; the match to TRBD2 covers 10 bases. Germline assignment: CDR1 SGHAT and CDR2 FQNNGV. The V gene end was trimmed by 1 base and the J gene end by 5 bases; junction bases not matched to a gene: 5. The CDR3 has 15 residues. CDR3: CASSLAPSGSHEQYF. In DNA form, the CDR3 reads TGTGCCAGCAGCTTAGCCCCTAGCGGGAGTCACGAGCAGTACTTC.

DNA for the CDR3: TGTGCCAGCAGCATTGACAGGGGAGCCTACAATGAGCAGTTCTTC. Its translation is CASSIDRGAYNEQFF. V usage is TRBV5-4 and J usage is TRBJ2-1, with 8 bases that match TRBD1. Germline loops: CDR1 SGHNT, CDR2 YYREEE (reference sequence). Losses at the gene ends were 4 bases for V and 2 bases for J; bases not matched to a gene: 5. This CDR3 spans 15 amino acids.

V and J are TRBV19 and TRBJ1-2; D is uncertain. The CDR3 has 15 residues. V was trimmed by 0 bases and J by 8 bases, leaving 16 bases between them. The germline V gene encodes CDR1 LNHDA and CDR2 SQIVND (reference sequence). CDR3 sequence (DNA): TGTGCCAGTAGTATAGACGCAGGTTTCACGTACGGCTACACCTTC. Encoded protein: CASSIDAGFTYGYTF.

The rearrangement links TRBV19 to TRBJ2-7, with 11 bases that match TRBD2. V gave up 4 bases and J gave up 3 bases; unmatched junction bases: 5. CDR3 size: 15 residues. The V gene's germline CDR1 is LNHDA and CDR2 SQIVND (reference sequence). The CDR3 is CASSTLAGDHYEQYF. The CDR3 DNA sequence: TGTGCCAGTAGTACACTAGCGGGAGACCACTACGAGCAGTACTTC.

The CDR3, as DNA: TGTGCCAGCAGCGTAGTCAGGGAAGGCACCGGGGAGCTGTTTTTT. Its translation is CASSVVREGTGELFF. V is TRBV9 and J is TRBJ2-2; a weak D match, TRBD1 (5 bases). V was cut by 0 bases and J by 4 bases, with 10 bases left in between. CDR1 is SGDLS, CDR2 YYNGEE, per germline. This CDR3 region has 15 residues.

This clone has just a few counts. The V call is TRBV10-3, the J call TRBJ1-2, with no clear D. Per germline, CDR1 ENHRY and CDR2 SYGVKD. The CDR3 sequence is 13 residues long. V lost 10 bases and J lost 1, with 13 bases in between. The CDR3 here is CATRHTDNYGYTF. The CDR3 DNA reads TGTGCCACGAGACACACCGATAACTATGGCTACACCTTC.

J is TRBJ2-7 and V is TRBV7-7; TRBD1 agrees at 9 bases. CDR3 length equals 14 residues. V trimming: 6 bases; J trimming: 5 bases; junction bases outside the gene matches: 8. The germline CDR1 and CDR2 sequences are SSHAT and FNYEAQ (reference sequence). CDR3 region: CASSTGTGSHEQYF. The DNA of the CDR3 is TGTGCCAGCAGTACCGGGACAGGGAGCCACGAGCAGTACTTC.

The genes are TRBV5-1 and TRBJ2-1; D gene ambiguous. The germline gives CDR1 SGHRS, CDR2 YFSETQ. Trimming shortened V by 2 bases and J by 3 bases, and 9 bases separated the two germline ends. CDR3 length: 14 amino acids. The CDR3 sequence is CASSFDPHYNEQFF. The CDR3 DNA sequence: TGCGCCAGCAGCTTTGACCCGCACTACAATGAGCAGTTCTTC.